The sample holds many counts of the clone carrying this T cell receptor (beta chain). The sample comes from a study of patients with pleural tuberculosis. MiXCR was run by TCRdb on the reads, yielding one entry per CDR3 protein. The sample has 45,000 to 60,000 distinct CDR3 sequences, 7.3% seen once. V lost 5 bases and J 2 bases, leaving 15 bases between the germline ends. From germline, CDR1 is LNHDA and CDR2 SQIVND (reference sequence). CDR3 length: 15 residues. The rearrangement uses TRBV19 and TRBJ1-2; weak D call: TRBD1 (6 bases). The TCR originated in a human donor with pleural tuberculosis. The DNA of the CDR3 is TGTGCCAGTAGTCTTGCGACGGGGGCAAACTATGGCTACACCTTC. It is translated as CASSLATGANYGYTF.